The present TCR beta chain was sequenced within a study of T cell changes during pregnancy in multiple sclerosis. J was trimmed by 3 bases and V by 3 bases; bases with no gene match: 3. The CDR3 contains 14 residues. CDR1 is MNHNS, CDR2 SASEGT, per germline. Produced via immunoSEQ multiplex PCR; TCRdb's table is partial and in-frame only. The table records about 84,000 clones, about 93% of them present only once. This clonotype was obtained from a female donor in good health, enrolled as a control in a pregnancy study. The sample was peripheral blood, taken in the second trimester of pregnancy. The rearrangement joins TRBV6-1 to TRBJ2-7, with 9 bases aligning to TRBD1. The CDR3 protein is CASSDWGQGYEQYF. The CDR3 region has the DNA TGTGCCAGCAGTGATTGGGGACAGGGCTACGAGCAGTACTTC.